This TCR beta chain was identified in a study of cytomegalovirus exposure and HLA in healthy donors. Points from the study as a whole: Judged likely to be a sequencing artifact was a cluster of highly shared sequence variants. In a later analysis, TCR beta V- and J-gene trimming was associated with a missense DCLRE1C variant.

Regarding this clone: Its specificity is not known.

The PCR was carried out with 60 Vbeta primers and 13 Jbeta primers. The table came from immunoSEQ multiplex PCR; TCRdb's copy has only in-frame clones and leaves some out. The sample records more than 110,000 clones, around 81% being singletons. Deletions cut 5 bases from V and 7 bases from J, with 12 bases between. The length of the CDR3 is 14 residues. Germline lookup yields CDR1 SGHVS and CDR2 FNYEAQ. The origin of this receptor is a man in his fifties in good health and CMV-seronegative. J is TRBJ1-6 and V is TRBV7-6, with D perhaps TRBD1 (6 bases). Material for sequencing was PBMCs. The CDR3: CASSVRQVNSPLHF. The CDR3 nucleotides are TGTGCCAGCAGCGTAAGACAGGTGAATTCACCCCTCCACTTT.